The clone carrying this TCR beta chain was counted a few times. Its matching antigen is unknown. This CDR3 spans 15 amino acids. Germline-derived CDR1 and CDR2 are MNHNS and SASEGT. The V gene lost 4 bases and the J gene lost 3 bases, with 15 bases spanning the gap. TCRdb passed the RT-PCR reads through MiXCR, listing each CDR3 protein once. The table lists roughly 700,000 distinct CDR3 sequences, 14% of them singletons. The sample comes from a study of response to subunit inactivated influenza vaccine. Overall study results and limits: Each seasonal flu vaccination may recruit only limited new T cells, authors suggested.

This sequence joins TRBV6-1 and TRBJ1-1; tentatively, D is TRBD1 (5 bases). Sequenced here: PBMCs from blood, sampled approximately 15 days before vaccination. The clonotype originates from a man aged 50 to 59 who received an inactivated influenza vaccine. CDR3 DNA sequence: TGTGCCAGCAGTGGGGGATCGGGGGGATACACTGAAGCTTTCTTT. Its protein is CASSGGSGGYTEAFF.